What follows are 15 T cell receptor beta chains derived from one specimen sequenced in a study of shared clonotypes between healthy human individuals. The table came from immunoSEQ multiplex PCR; TCRdb's copy has only in-frame clones and leaves some out. The sample lists fewer than 500,000 clones, about 75% seen once, with under 15% in the top ten. What was sequenced was PBMCs. All receptors come from a woman between 35 and 50 years old in good health. Some clones in this sample may be carry-over from other donors' samples.

The CDR3 sequence is CSVERAGTDTQYF. The CDR3 DNA reads as TGCAGCGTTGAAAGGGCCGGCACAGATACGCAGTATTTT. The rearrangement uses TRBV29-1 and TRBJ2-3, with D unclear. Germline loops: CDR1 SQVTM, CDR2 ANQGSEA. The CDR3 extends over 13 amino acids. V lost 2 bases to trimming and J lost 1 base, with 7 bases between them.

V is TRBV18 and J is TRBJ1-1; unclear D gene. V was cut by 1 base and J by 1 base, with 10 bases left in between. This CDR3 region has 15 residues. Germline CDR1 and CDR2: KGHSH and LQKENI. The chain's CDR3 is CASSPRITANTEAFF. DNA for the CDR3: TGTGCCAGCTCACCACGAATAACAGCGAACACTGAAGCTTTCTTT.

The chain uses TRBV6-1 and TRBJ2-1; D remains ambiguous. The V and J ends lost 5 bases and 12 bases respectively, with 11 bases between them. In germline, CDR1 is MNHNS, CDR2 SASEGT. The CDR3 contains 11 residues. The CDR3 region has the DNA TGTGCCAGCAGTCCCTTATACCGGCAGTTCTTC. Translating it yields CASSPLYRQFF.

This clone was observed a handful of times. The chain has TRBV5-4 and TRBJ2-1, with 11 positions matching TRBD2. Germline CDR1 SGHNT, CDR2 YYREEE (reference sequence). Losses at the gene ends were 6 bases for V and 4 bases for J; bases not matched to a gene: 9. This CDR3 has 16 amino acids. CDR3 DNA sequence: TGTGCCAGCAACGCACATAGCGGGAGGGATTACAATGAGCAGTTCTTC. Translating it yields CASNAHSGRDYNEQFF.

As regards this clone: Other DNA sequences in the sample encode the same CDR3. CDR3 protein: CASSLPNQETQYF. CDR3 DNA sequence: TGTGCCAGCAGCTTACCTAACCAAGAGACCCAGTACTTC. The chain links TRBV7-2 to TRBJ2-5; the D is unclear. The germline gives CDR1 SGHTA, CDR2 FQGNSA. There are 13 residues in the CDR3. With 2 bases removed from V and 0 bases from J, the gap between germline ends came to 4 bases. The whole variable domain, remainder taken from reference TRBV7-2 and TRBJ2-5, is GAGVSQSPSNKVTEKGKDVELRCDPISGHTALYWYRQSLGQGLEFLIYFQGNSAPDKSGLPSDRFSAERTGGSVSTLTIQRTQQEDSAVYLCASSLPNQETQYFGPGTRLLVL.

This clone was counted only a few times. The V call is TRBV5-4, the J call TRBJ2-5; 9 bases are a match to TRBD2. The V gene's germline CDR1 is SGHNT and CDR2 YYREEE (reference sequence). After removal of 4 bases from V and 2 bases from J, the junction contained 6 bases not matched to a gene. This CDR3 comprises 15 residues. In DNA, the CDR3 is TGTGCCAGCAGCGAAAAGGCGGGAGGGCAAGAGACCCAGTACTTC. Translating it yields CASSEKAGGQETQYF.

The table lists this clone with a few counts. Within the sample, other DNA sequences also encode this same CDR3. The rearrangement joins TRBV5-1 to TRBJ2-5, with 7 bases matching TRBD1. Germline V CDR1 and CDR2: SGHRS, YFSETQ. The CDR3 loop spans 15 amino acids. V was pared by 0 bases and J by 3 bases, with 5 bases of the junction left unmatched. CDR3 amino acids: CASSLAGTAEETQYF. The CDR3, as DNA: TGCGCCAGCAGCTTGGCGGGGACAGCAGAAGAGACCCAGTACTTC.

The chain employs TRBV4-2 and TRBJ2-5, with 9 bases aligning to TRBD2. The germline V gene has CDR1 LGHNA and CDR2 YNFKEQ. This CDR3 comprises 14 residues. The junction had 7 bases not matched to a gene; V was cut back by 6 bases and J by 5 bases. The CDR3 nucleotides read TGTGCCAGCAGTCAGAGCGGGGGGTGGGAGACCCAGTACTTC. Encoded protein: CASSQSGGWETQYF.

The chain recombines TRBV5-1 with TRBJ2-7; 9 bases line up with TRBD1. The CDR3 totals 14 residues. Germline-derived CDR1 and CDR2 are SGHRS and YFSETQ. The V gene end was trimmed by 6 bases and the J gene end by 2 bases; junction bases not matched to a gene: 6. CDR3: CASTRQGDAYEQYF. The CDR3 bases are TGCGCCAGCACACGACAGGGGGACGCCTACGAGCAGTACTTC.

CDR3 coding DNA: TGCGCCAGCAGCTTGAAGGCGGGGCCGGTAGGGGAGCAGTACTTC. Protein sequence: CASSLKAGPVGEQYF. This chain uses TRBV5-1 with TRBJ2-7; perhaps TRBD2 as D (6 bases). Germline assignment: CDR1 SGHRS and CDR2 YFSETQ. V was trimmed by 1 base and J by 7 bases, leaving 18 bases between them. This CDR3 has 15 amino acids.

This clone has only one observation. V is TRBV27 and J is TRBJ1-2; 9 nucleotides match TRBD1. Germline CDR1 and CDR2: MNHEY and SMNVEV (reference sequence). After removal of 5 bases from V and 7 bases from J, the junction contained 14 bases not matched to a gene. The CDR3 has 16 amino acids. CDR3 DNA: TGTGCCAGCAGTCCAAACCGGGACAGGGTTTTTTTTGGCTACACCTTC. Protein sequence: CASSPNRDRVFFGYTF.

CDR3 nucleotide sequence: TGTGCCACCAGCAGAGATGCTACCGACTACGAGCAGTACTTC. This gives the protein CATSRDATDYEQYF. The V call is TRBV15, the J call TRBJ2-7; D remains unclear. CDR1 LNHNV and CDR2 YYDKDF come from the germline V gene (reference sequence). CDR3 length: 14 amino acids. Trimming removed 0 bases at V and 3 bases at J, with 9 bases between.

The chain recombines TRBV6-5 with TRBJ2-5; no clear D gene. Germline V CDR1 and CDR2: MNHEY, SVGAGI. This CDR3 has 15 amino acids. V lost 6 bases and J 5 bases, leaving 19 bases between the germline ends. CDR3 nucleotides: TGTGCCAGCAGACCAACGCTCCGAGATTGGGAGACCCAGTACTTC. Amino acid sequence: CASRPTLRDWETQYF.

The gene calls are TRBV10-3 and TRBJ2-5; the match to TRBD2 covers 9 bases. This CDR3 is built from 11 residues. J was trimmed by 5 bases and V by 9 bases; bases with no gene match: 1. CDR1 is ENHRY and CDR2 is SYGVKD in the germline V gene. The CDR3 spells CAIGLAETQYF. The CDR3, as DNA: TGTGCCATAGGACTAGCGGAGACCCAGTACTTC.

V and J are TRBV7-2 and TRBJ2-5; 11 bases align to TRBD2. With V trimmed by 0 bases and J by 4 bases, 1 base remained unmatched. CDR3 length: 15 amino acids. In germline, CDR1 is SGHTA, CDR2 FQGNSA. The DNA of the CDR3 is TGTGCCAGCAGCTTAGCAGGACTAGCGGGAGAGACCCAGTACTTC. Protein product: CASSLAGLAGETQYF.